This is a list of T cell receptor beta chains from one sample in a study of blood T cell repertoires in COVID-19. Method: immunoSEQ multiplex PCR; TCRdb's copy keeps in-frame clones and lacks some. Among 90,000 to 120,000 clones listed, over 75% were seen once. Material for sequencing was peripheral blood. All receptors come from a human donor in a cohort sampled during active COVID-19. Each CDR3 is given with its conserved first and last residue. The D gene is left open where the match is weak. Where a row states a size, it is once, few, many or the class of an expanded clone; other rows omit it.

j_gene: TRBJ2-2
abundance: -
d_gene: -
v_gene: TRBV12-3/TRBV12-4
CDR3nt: TGTGCCAGCAGGAGGGGGGGGACCGGGGAGCTGTTTTTT
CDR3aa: CASRRGGTGELFF

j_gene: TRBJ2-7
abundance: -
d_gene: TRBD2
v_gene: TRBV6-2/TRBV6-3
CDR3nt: TGTGCCAGCAGTTACTTCGGACTAGCGGGAGTTAGATCCTACGAGCAGTACTTC
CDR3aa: CASSYFGLAGVRSYEQYF

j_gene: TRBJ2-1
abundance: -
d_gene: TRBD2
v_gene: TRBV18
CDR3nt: TGTGCCAGCTCACCCCCGGGGACTAGCGGGAGTGGGTCCTACAATGAGCAGTTCTTC
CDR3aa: CASSPPGTSGSGSYNEQFF

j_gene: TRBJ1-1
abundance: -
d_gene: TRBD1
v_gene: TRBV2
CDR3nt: TGTGCCAGCAGTATCGGGACAGGGGGCAGAAACACTGAAGCTTTCTTT
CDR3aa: CASSIGTGGRNTEAFF

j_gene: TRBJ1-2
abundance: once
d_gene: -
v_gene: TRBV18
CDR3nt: TGTGCCAGCTCACCAGAGGGCCGGGATGGCTACACCTTC
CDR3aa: CASSPEGRDGYTF

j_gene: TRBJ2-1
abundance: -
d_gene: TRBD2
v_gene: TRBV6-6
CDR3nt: TGTGCCAGCAGTTACGGCGGGGGGGCCTACAATGAGCAGTTCTTC
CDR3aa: CASSYGGGAYNEQFF

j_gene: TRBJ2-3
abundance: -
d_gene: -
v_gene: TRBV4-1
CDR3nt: TGCGCCAGCAGCCGCCTTGGAGGGAGCACAGATACGCAGTATTTT
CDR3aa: CASSRLGGSTDTQYF

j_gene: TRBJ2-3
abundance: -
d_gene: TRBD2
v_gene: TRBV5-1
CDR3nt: TGCGCCAGCAGCTTGGAGGGGCCACTAGCGGCCACCCGCACAGATACGCAGTATTTT
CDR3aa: CASSLEGPLAATRTDTQYF

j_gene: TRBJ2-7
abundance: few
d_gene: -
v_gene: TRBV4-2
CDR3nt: TGTGCCAGCAGCCAAGATGGAGACAGCTTCAACGAGCAGTACTTC
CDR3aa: CASSQDGDSFNEQYF

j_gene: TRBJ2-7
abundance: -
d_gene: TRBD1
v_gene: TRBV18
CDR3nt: TGTGCCAGCTCACCGATCCGGGACAGGGTCTACGAGCAGTACTTC
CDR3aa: CASSPIRDRVYEQYF

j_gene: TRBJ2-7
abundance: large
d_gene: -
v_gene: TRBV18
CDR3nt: TGTGCCAGCTCACCAACGGGGGACAGCTCGTCATCCTACGAGCAGTACTTC
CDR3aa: CASSPTGDSSSSYEQYF

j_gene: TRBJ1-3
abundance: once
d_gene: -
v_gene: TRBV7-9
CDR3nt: TGTGCCAGCAGCCACGGGGAGGGCAGTCACTCTGGAAACACCATATATTTT
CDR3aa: CASSHGEGSHSGNTIYF

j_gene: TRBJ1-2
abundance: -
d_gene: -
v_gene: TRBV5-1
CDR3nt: TGCGCCAGCAGCTTGGACAGGGCTGGCTACACCTTC
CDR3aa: CASSLDRAGYTF

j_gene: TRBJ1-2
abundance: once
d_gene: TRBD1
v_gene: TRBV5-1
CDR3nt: TGCGCCAGCAGCTGGGGGACAGGCGGGAGGGATGGCTACACCTTC
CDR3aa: CASSWGTGGRDGYTF

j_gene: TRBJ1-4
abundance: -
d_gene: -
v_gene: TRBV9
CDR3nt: TGTGCCAGCAGCGTAGACGGGGGATGGGGTGAAAAACTGTTTTTT
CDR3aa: CASSVDGGWGEKLFF

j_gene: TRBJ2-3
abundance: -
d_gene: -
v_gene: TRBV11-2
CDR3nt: TGTGCCAGCAGCTTAGAGGCGGGTTACACAGATACGCAGTATTTT
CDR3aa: CASSLEAGYTDTQYF

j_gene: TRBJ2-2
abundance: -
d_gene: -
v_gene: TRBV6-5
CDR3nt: TGTGCCAGCAGTTACGAGGGACACGCGAACACCGGGGAGCTGTTTTTT
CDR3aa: CASSYEGHANTGELFF

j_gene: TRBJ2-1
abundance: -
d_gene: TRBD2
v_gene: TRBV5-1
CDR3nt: TGCGCCAGCAGCTTTCAACTAGCGGGAATCCATGAGCAGTTCTTC
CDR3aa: CASSFQLAGIHEQFF

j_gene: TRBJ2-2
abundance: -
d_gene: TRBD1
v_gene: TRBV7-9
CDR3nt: TGTGCCAGCAGCTTATTTAAGGGGGCCGTCGGCGGGGAGCTGTTTTTT
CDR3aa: CASSLFKGAVGGELFF

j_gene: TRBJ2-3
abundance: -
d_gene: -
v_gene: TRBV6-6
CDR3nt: TGTGCCAGCAGTCAACCGGGACATCTACTAGAATTAACGGATACGCAGTATTTT
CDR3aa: CASSQPGHLLELTDTQYF

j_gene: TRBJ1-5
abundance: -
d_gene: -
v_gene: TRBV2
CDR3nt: TGTGCCAGCAGTGAAGCGGTCCAGGGGCCAAATCAGCCCCAGCATTTT
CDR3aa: CASSEAVQGPNQPQHF